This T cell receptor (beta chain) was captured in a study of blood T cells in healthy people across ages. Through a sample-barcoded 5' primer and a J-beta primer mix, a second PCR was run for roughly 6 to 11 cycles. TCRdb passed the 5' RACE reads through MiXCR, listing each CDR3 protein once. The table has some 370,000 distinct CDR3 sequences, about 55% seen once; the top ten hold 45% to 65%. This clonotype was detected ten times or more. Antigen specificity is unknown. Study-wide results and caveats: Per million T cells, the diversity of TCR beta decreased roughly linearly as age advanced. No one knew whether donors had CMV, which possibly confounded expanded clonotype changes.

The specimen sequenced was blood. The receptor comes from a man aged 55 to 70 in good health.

The CDR3 coding sequence is TGCGCCAGCAGCCAAGAACGGGACGACACAGGGGGCGATACGCAGTATTTT. Its translation is CASSQERDDTGGDTQYF. The genes are TRBV4-3 and TRBJ2-3; TRBD1 matches 9 bases. Looked up from germline, CDR1 is LGHNA and CDR2 is YSLEER. This CDR3 is 17 amino acids long. Unmatched junction bases numbered 10, after V lost 0 bases and J lost 6 bases.